The 28 T cell receptor beta chains presented below share a single source sample, sequenced in a study of shared clonotypes between healthy human individuals. Generated by immunoSEQ multiplex PCR, the TCRdb table keeps only in-frame clones and is missing some. The sample contains millions of clones, roughly 91% of which appear only once. The naive CD8 fraction comprised CD45RO-negative cells positively selected for CCR7 and excluded terminally differentiated effector memory CD45RA+ cells. The sequencing sample was made of naive CD8+ T cells from PBMCs. These receptors all come from a man aged 18 to 30 in good health. Some clones in this sample may be carry-over from other donors' samples.

The rearrangement links TRBV27 to TRBJ2-1, with 8 bases fitting TRBD2. Germline V gene data show CDR1 as MNHEY and CDR2 as SMNVEV (reference sequence). This CDR3 comprises 17 residues. V shed 7 bases and J 3 bases; nucleotides not matched to a gene: 14. CDR3 residues: CASTRGASGPVYNEQFF. CDR3 in DNA: TGTGCCAGCACTAGGGGGGCTAGCGGGCCCGTCTACAATGAGCAGTTCTTC.

This clone was detected only once. V gene TRBV7-9 combines with J gene TRBJ2-7; D remains unclear. Trimming took 4 bases from V and 2 from J, leaving 9 bases between them. There are 13 residues in the CDR3. From germline, CDR1 is SEHNR and CDR2 FQNEAQ (reference sequence). CDR3 bases: TGTGCCAGCAGCTGGGGTTTCACCTACGAGCAGTACTTC. Its protein is CASSWGFTYEQYF.

This chain links TRBV15 with TRBJ2-1, with TRBD2 matching over 11 bases. This CDR3 contains 15 residues. Trimming took 6 bases from V and 4 from J; bases not matched to a gene: 5. In germline, CDR1 is LNHNV, CDR2 YYDKDF (reference sequence). The CDR3 bases are TGTGCCACCAGGCCGAGGACTAGCGGGTACAATGAGCAGTTCTTC. This sequence encodes CATRPRTSGYNEQFF.

The chain combines TRBV4-1 with TRBJ2-7; 8 bases match TRBD1. The V gene end was trimmed by 1 base and the J gene end by 4 bases; junction bases not matched to a gene: 6. CDR3 length: 15 amino acids. In germline, CDR1 is MGHRA, CDR2 YSYEKL. The CDR3: CASSQAAGGYYEQYF. The DNA of the CDR3 is TGCGCCAGCAGCCAAGCGGCAGGGGGCTATTACGAGCAGTACTTC.

The V gene is TRBV5-6, the J gene TRBJ2-1; D call uncertain. From germline, CDR1 is SGHDT and CDR2 YYEEEE. The CDR3 is made up of 12 amino acids. The V end was cut by 3 bases, the J end by 7 bases, with 8 bases between. Here the CDR3 DNA reads TGTGCCAGCAGCTCAAACCCAAATGAGCAGTTCTTC. Its protein is CASSSNPNEQFF.

The V gene is TRBV6-5, the J gene TRBJ2-7; D call uncertain. The CDR3 runs 14 residues. Germline CDR1 is MNHEY and CDR2 is SVGAGI. V lost 6 bases and J lost 3, with 15 bases in between. The CDR3 is CASSLRHGVYEQYF. CDR3 bases: TGTGCCAGCAGCCTACGACACGGAGTCTACGAGCAGTACTTC.

J is TRBJ2-7 and V is TRBV5-8, with 10 bases fitting TRBD1. Germline CDR1 is SGHTS and CDR2 is YDEGEE. This CDR3 has 17 residues. V lost 0 bases to trimming and J lost 5 bases; unmatched junction nucleotides: 11. CDR3 residues: CASSLGVMGQGQDEQYF. CDR3 nucleotides: TGTGCCAGCAGCTTGGGGGTGATGGGACAGGGGCAAGACGAGCAGTACTTC.

CDR3: CASSLMDWGPADTQYF. CDR3 DNA sequence: TGTGCCAGCAGTTTAATGGATTGGGGTCCCGCAGATACGCAGTATTTT. The chain couples TRBV28 to TRBJ2-3, with D unresolved. Trimming removed 2 bases from V and 4 bases from J, with 16 bases in between. This CDR3 is built from 16 residues. Looked up from germline, CDR1 is MDHEN and CDR2 is SYDVKM.

The chain uses TRBV11-2 and TRBJ2-6; TRBD1 aligns across 8 bases. The V and J ends lost 1 base and 4 bases, in that order; junction bases with no gene match: 12. The CDR3 sequence is 19 residues long. Per the germline V gene, CDR1 is SGHAT and CDR2 is FQNNGV. The CDR3 region is CASSLGPGQATPGANVLTF. The CDR3 DNA follows: TGTGCCAGCAGCTTAGGGCCGGGACAGGCGACCCCGGGGGCCAACGTCCTGACTTTC.

The chain combines TRBV6-4 with TRBJ2-1; D not certain. This CDR3 spans 14 amino acids. Per the germline V gene, CDR1 is MRHNA and CDR2 is SNTAGT. V was clipped by 2 bases and J by 10 bases, with 15 bases between them. CDR3 protein: CASSDGQSLGEQFF. In nucleotides, the CDR3 is TGTGCCAGCAGTGACGGGCAGAGCCTCGGAGAGCAGTTCTTC.

J is TRBJ2-7 and V is TRBV29-1; D may be TRBD1 (5 bases). CDR3 size: 14 residues. Germline V lookup: CDR1 SQVTM, CDR2 ANQGSEA. Trimming pared 5 bases from V and 1 base from J, leaving 15 bases between. CDR3 DNA: TGCAGCGTTAGCGTGGGGCGCGTATCCTACGAGCAGTACTTC. Amino acid sequence: CSVSVGRVSYEQYF.

This chain connects TRBV10-2 to TRBJ2-7; 10 positions match TRBD1. This CDR3 comprises 14 residues. CDR1 and CDR2 (germline): WSHSY, SAAADI. V shed 6 bases, J shed 1 base, and the junction held 3 bases outside the gene matches. DNA for the CDR3: TGCGCCAGCAGAGACAGGGGGCCTTCCTACGAGCAGTACTTC. It translates to CASRDRGPSYEQYF.

This chain connects TRBV13 to TRBJ2-2; D possibly matches TRBD1 or TRBD2 (5 bases each). Germline CDR1 PRHDT, CDR2 FYEKMQ (reference sequence). CDR3 length equals 20 residues. Between the trimmed V and J ends, which lost 3 bases and 0 bases, there was a span of 23 bases. CDR3 sequence reads: CASSLFSPSPRDANTGELFF. DNA of the CDR3: TGTGCCAGCAGCTTGTTTTCCCCATCCCCCAGGGACGCGAACACCGGGGAGCTGTTTTTT.

The chain combines TRBV29-1 with TRBJ2-7, with D possibly matching TRBD1 (7 bases). CDR1 SQVTM and CDR2 ANQGSEA come from the germline V gene. V lost 2 bases and J 0 bases, leaving 17 bases between the germline ends. The CDR3 spans 16 residues. CDR3 bases: TGCAGCGTTGAAAGGGTCGGAGGGACAGCCTCCTACGAGCAGTACTTC. This codes for CSVERVGGTASYEQYF.

The chain has TRBV27 and TRBJ2-7, with D hard to call. The CDR3 spans 12 residues. Germline V CDR1 and CDR2: MNHEY, SMNVEV (reference sequence). V was shortened by 8 bases and J by 6 bases, with 14 bases between the two germline ends. The CDR3 sequence: CASSDSTIEQYF. CDR3 in DNA: TGTGCCAGCTCCGACTCGACCATCGAGCAGTACTTC.

This clone was detected only once. The chain uses TRBV4-1 and TRBJ2-4; no clear D gene. The CDR3 is 18 residues long. In germline, CDR1 is MGHRA, CDR2 YSYEKL. V lost 4 bases to trimming and J lost 2 bases, with 21 bases between them. For the CDR3, the DNA is TGCGCCAGCAGCCCGCGTCAGGAGCCAATGGGTCCCAAAAACATTCAGTACTTC. It encodes CASSPRQEPMGPKNIQYF.

J is TRBJ2-1 and V is TRBV28, with D perhaps assigned TRBD1 or TRBD2 (5 bases each). The CDR3 runs 14 residues. Trimming removed 5 bases from V and 6 bases from J, with 14 bases in between. In germline, CDR1 is MDHEN, CDR2 SYDVKM. The CDR3 DNA follows: TGTGCCAGCAGTCGCTTAGAGGGGCGCAATGAGCAGTTCTTC. Translation: CASSRLEGRNEQFF.

The genes are TRBV29-1 and TRBJ1-2; the D gene is possibly TRBD1 (6 bases). This CDR3 comprises 16 residues. Germline-derived CDR1 and CDR2 are SQVTM and ANQGSEA. Trimming removed 6 bases at V and 0 bases at J, with 20 bases between. The DNA for the CDR3 is TGCAGCGTAAGGGGGGCAGCGCCTCCGACTAACTATGGCTACACCTTC. Its translation: CSVRGAAPPTNYGYTF.

V usage is TRBV4-1 and J usage is TRBJ2-7; tentative D call: TRBD2 (6 bases). The CDR3 spans 14 residues. V was cut by 6 bases and J by 1 base, with 13 bases left in between. Germline lookup yields CDR1 MGHRA and CDR2 YSYEKL. Written as DNA, the CDR3 is TGCGCCAGCAGTCAGACTAGGCTTTCCTACGAGCAGTACTTC. Its protein product is CASSQTRLSYEQYF.

The chain joins TRBV4-1 to TRBJ1-2; TRBD1 agrees at 7 bases. Germline V gives CDR1 MGHRA, CDR2 YSYEKL. The ends lost 4 bases at V and 6 bases at J; junction bases unmatched: 5. The CDR3 spans 13 residues. DNA of the CDR3: TGCGCCAGCAGCCGACCCGGGACAGATGGCTACACCTTC. Its protein product is CASSRPGTDGYTF.

This chain connects TRBV28 to TRBJ1-4; D is perhaps TRBD1 (5 bases). Germline CDR1 is MDHEN and CDR2 is SYDVKM. V was pared by 7 bases and J by 8 bases, with 17 bases between. The CDR3 contains 14 residues. The CDR3 is CASTPWGRGEKLFF. The CDR3 DNA reads TGTGCCAGCACCCCCTGGGGCCGGGGCGAAAAACTGTTTTTT.

The rearrangement joins TRBV30 to TRBJ1-1, with unresolved D. Per germline, CDR1 GTSNPN and CDR2 SVGIG (reference sequence). Deletions cut 0 bases from V and 0 bases from J, with 8 bases between. The CDR3 is made up of 14 amino acids. The CDR3 reads CAWSVVVMNTEAFF. Written as DNA, the CDR3 is TGTGCCTGGAGTGTGGTAGTGATGAACACTGAAGCTTTCTTT.

The V gene is TRBV19, the J gene TRBJ2-7; D may match TRBD1 or TRBD2 (5 bases each). V lost 7 bases to trimming and J lost 4 bases, with 14 bases between them. CDR3 length: 13 amino acids. The germline gives CDR1 LNHDA, CDR2 SQIVND (reference sequence). The CDR3 DNA follows: TGTGCCAGTAATCCCGGGACGGATTACGAGCAGTACTTC. Translating it yields CASNPGTDYEQYF.

The chain has TRBV7-9 and TRBJ1-1, with D possibly being TRBD1 (5 bases). Germline assignment: CDR1 SEHNR and CDR2 FQNEAQ (reference sequence). Trimming shortened V by 0 bases and J by 5 bases, and 13 bases separated the two germline ends. The CDR3 is 15 amino acids. DNA of the CDR3: TGTGCCAGCAGCTTAGCGGTGGGGGATTTGACTGAAGCTTTCTTT. It translates to CASSLAVGDLTEAFF.

V usage is TRBV10-2 and J usage is TRBJ1-5, with TRBD1 identical over 7 bases. The V and J ends lost 6 bases and 4 bases, in that order; junction bases with no gene match: 9. Looked up from germline, CDR1 is WSHSY and CDR2 is SAAADI. This CDR3 comprises 15 residues. Written as DNA, the CDR3 is TGCGCCAGCAGACTAGGGACAGCAGGGAATCAGCCCCAGCATTTT. Its protein is CASRLGTAGNQPQHF.

The chain links TRBV10-3 to TRBJ1-1, with D possibly matching TRBD1 (6 bases). The CDR3 is 17 residues long. The V gene's germline CDR1 is ENHRY and CDR2 SYGVKD. Trimming left V 0 bases short and J 0 bases short, with 14 bases between. The CDR3 region is CAISESYREQMNTEAFF. The CDR3 coding sequence is TGTGCCATCAGTGAGTCGTACAGGGAGCAGATGAACACTGAAGCTTTCTTT.

This clone was counted a single time. Different DNA sequences within this sample yield the same CDR3. The chain recombines TRBV30 with TRBJ2-7, with D perhaps TRBD2 (6 bases). CDR3 length: 14 amino acids. Germline V gene data show CDR1 as GTSNPN and CDR2 as SVGIG (reference sequence). Trimming removed 0 bases at V and 1 base at J, with 10 bases between. CDR3 nucleotide sequence: TGTGCCTGGAGTGTAGTGCGGGATTCCTACGAGCAGTACTTC. Protein product: CAWSVVRDSYEQYF.

This sequence joins TRBV10-2 and TRBJ2-6; D remains ambiguous. CDR1 WSHSY and CDR2 SAAADI come from the germline V gene. V lost 3 bases and J lost 4, with 4 bases in between. The CDR3 sequence is 13 residues long. CDR3 sequence (DNA): TGCGCCAGCAGTGATACCGGGGCCAACGTCCTGACTTTC. Protein sequence: CASSDTGANVLTF.